This T cell receptor beta chain emerged from a study of blood T cell repertoires in COVID-19. Overall study: Researchers got acute and convalescent COVID-19 samples from the United States, Italy and Spain. T cells, B-cell-depleted T cells, or PBMCs provided the cDNA or gDNA that served as material.

In the study's own analysis: It was from reference gene primer amplification that nucleated cell counts were estimated. The repertoire was sequenced with immunoSEQ multiplex PCR; TCRdb's copy has only in-frame clones and lacks some. Clone size and the V and J calls come from that table; the DNA yielded D and trimming. The data show 170,000 or so clones, with about 86% seen just once and 7% held by the top ten. The CDR3 is 14 residues long. V lost 0 bases, J lost 6 bases, and 11 bases lay in between. In germline, CDR1 is LNHDA, CDR2 SQIVND (reference sequence). The chain links TRBV19 to TRBJ1-2; the D is unclear. The sequencing sample was made of peripheral blood. This sequence originates from a man in his forties or fifties with active or convalescent COVID-19. CDR3 bases: TGTGCCAGTAGTATAGATCGGAGAGGCAATGGCTACACCTTC. It specifies CASSIDRRGNGYTF.